Below, 21 T cell receptor beta chains from the same sample are listed, as sequenced in a study (dated by TCRdb to the mid-2010s). Tregs were isolated as CD4+CD25+CD127-/low cells. Library creation used 5' RACE. Sequenced using an Illumina MiSeq. TCRdb cleaned the public reads at Q25 with fastp, built clones with MiXCR and kept in-frame beta chains. Rows are unified per CDR3 protein, each entry keeping the most common DNA and genes. A total of about 57,000 distinct CDR3 sequences appear in this sample, less than 30% of them only once. The ten largest clonotypes hold approximately 2% of the sample. Material: tumor-infiltrating Tregs sorted from the breast tumor. Source of these receptors: a female donor with breast cancer.

About this clonotype itself: An end of the junction differs from the germline gene, which may be a read error. The chain uses TRBV7-2 and TRBJ2-4; TRBD2 matches at 7 bases. The germline V gene encodes CDR1 SGHTA and CDR2 FQGNSA. There are 12 residues in the CDR3. The CDR3 is CASSLDREGVSF. The CDR3 DNA sequence: TGTGCCAGCAGCTTAGATAGGGAGGGCGTGAGTTTC.

The chain is built from TRBV6-1 and TRBJ2-4, with D unresolved. The ends were cut back, 6 bases at V and 6 bases at J, with 6 bases in the middle. This CDR3 is built from 11 residues. Germline V gene sequence: CDR1 MNHNS, CDR2 SASEGT. The CDR3 nucleotides are TGTGCCAGCAGAGCTCTAAACATTCAGTACTTC. Translated: CASRALNIQYF.

The V and J genes are TRBV7-9 and TRBJ2-2; 10 nucleotides match TRBD2. This CDR3 contains 15 residues. The ends lost 4 bases at V and 7 bases at J; junction bases unmatched: 6. Germline CDR1 and CDR2: SEHNR and FQNEAQ (reference sequence). CDR3 nucleotide sequence: TGTGCCAGCAGCTCAAGCGGGAGGGCCATCGGGGAGCTGTTTTTT. It codes for CASSSSGRAIGELFF.

The chain has TRBV27 and TRBJ1-1; D not certain. The ends were cut back, 2 bases at V and 6 bases at J, with 13 bases in the middle. The CDR3 is 14 residues long. CDR1 and CDR2 (germline): MNHEY, SMNVEV (reference sequence). CDR3 sequence: CASSLEQWRPEAFF. The CDR3 DNA sequence: TGTGCCAGCAGTTTAGAGCAGTGGAGGCCTGAAGCTTTCTTT.

The J gene is TRBJ1-2, the V gene TRBV30; TRBD1 matches at 8 bases. V lost 7 bases and J lost 4; bases outside the gene matches: 14. Germline-derived CDR1 and CDR2 are GTSNPN and SVGIG (reference sequence). The CDR3 is 15 amino acids. The CDR3 reads CAYRAGGLVPYGYTF. The CDR3 bases are TGTGCCTACCGGGCAGGGGGCCTGGTGCCCTATGGCTACACCTTC.

Remarks on this clonotype: This sequence may be a read error, since a much larger clone differs from it by one base. The V call is TRBV24-1, the J call TRBJ2-1; 7 nucleotides match TRBD2. The germline V gene has CDR1 KGHDR and CDR2 SFDVKD. There are 14 residues in the CDR3. The CDR3 spells CTTSEFGGLDEQFF. CDR3 sequence (DNA): TGTACCACCAGTGAGTTCGGGGGGTTGGATGAGCAGTTCTTC.

This clonotype was observed a few times. The chain employs TRBV5-6 and TRBJ1-3; D is possibly TRBD1 (6 bases). Trimming took off 4 bases at V and 6 bases at J, with 14 bases between the two ends. The length of the CDR3 is 14 residues. Germline V gene lookup returns CDR1 SGHDT and CDR2 YYEEEE. In DNA form, the CDR3 reads TGTGCCAGCAGCCCGGGACATCTTTCAAACACCATATATTTT. Translating it yields CASSPGHLSNTIYF.

This clonotype was observed at least ten times. The chain's CDR3 is CASSLMGEGQPQHF. In nucleotides, the CDR3 is TGTGCCAGCAGTTTGATGGGGGAGGGTCAGCCCCAGCATTTT. The chain is built from TRBV12-3 or TRBV12-4 and TRBJ1-5; the D gene is possibly TRBD1 (5 bases). This CDR3 region has 14 residues. V lost 3 bases and J lost 6, with 12 bases in between.

This clonotype was seen many times. This chain connects TRBV20-1 to TRBJ2-1, with a tentative D call TRBD2 (6 bases). This CDR3 is built from 14 residues. V lost 0 bases and J lost 8, with 14 bases in between. Germline V gene sequence: CDR1 DFQATT, CDR2 SNEGSKA (reference sequence). CDR3 sequence: CSARDAHGGDEQFF. The CDR3 DNA is TGCAGTGCTAGAGATGCTCACGGCGGGGATGAGCAGTTCTTC.

This chain links TRBV29-1 with TRBJ2-5; TRBD2 aligns across 7 bases. The CDR3 has 14 residues. Germline loops: CDR1 SQVTM, CDR2 ANQGSEA. Losses at the gene ends were 0 bases for V and 5 bases for J; bases not matched to a gene: 6. The CDR3 DNA reads as TGCAGCGTTGAAGATGGGAGGGATCGGGAGACCCAGTACTTC. Protein: CSVEDGRDRETQYF. Variable domain in full (rest from reference TRBV29-1 and TRBJ2-5): SAVISQKPSRDICQRGTSLTIQCQVDSQVTMMFWYRQQPGQSLTLIATANQGSEATYESGFVIDKFPISRPNLTFSTLTVSNMSPEDSSIYLCSVEDGRDRETQYFGPGTRLLVL.

This clonotype has ten or more counts. The chain links TRBV7-3 to TRBJ2-1; possibly TRBD1 for D (5 bases). The V end lost 5 bases, the J end lost 2 bases, and 13 bases lay between the germline ends. Germline V gives CDR1 SGHTA, CDR2 FQGTGA. The CDR3 spans 15 residues. This chain's CDR3 is CASSVGRGPYNEQFF. The CDR3 DNA reads as TGTGCCAGCAGCGTCGGAAGGGGTCCCTACAATGAGCAGTTCTTC. Based on the CDR3 plus reference TRBV7-3 and TRBJ2-1, the full variable domain is GAGVSQTPSNKVTEKGKYVELRCDPISGHTALYWYRQSLGQGPEFLIYFQGTGAADDSGLPNDRFFAVRPEGSVSTLKIQRTERGDSAVYLCASSVGRGPYNEQFFGPGTRLTVL.

The genes are TRBV4-3 and TRBJ2-2, with TRBD2 matching over 9 bases. This CDR3 comprises 16 residues. Unmatched junction bases numbered 5, after V lost 0 bases and J lost 6 bases. Germline V lookup: CDR1 LGHNA, CDR2 YSLEER. The CDR3 sequence is CASSQDLAGTAGELFF. CDR3 coding DNA: TGCGCCAGCAGCCAAGATCTAGCGGGGACGGCCGGGGAGCTGTTTTTT.

The chain is built from TRBV30 and TRBJ2-4; 7 nucleotides line up with TRBD2. CDR1 and CDR2 from the germline V gene are GTSNPN and SVGIG (reference sequence). The CDR3 is 14 residues long. V shed 8 bases and J 9 bases; nucleotides not matched to a gene: 16. In nucleotides, the CDR3 is TGTGCCCTGGACTTCATGAGCGGGACCCGCATTCAGTACTTC. Translating gives CALDFMSGTRIQYF.

Concerning this clonotype itself: With a much larger clone just one base away, this may be a read error. The chain uses TRBV27 and TRBJ1-2, with D possibly TRBD1 on 6 matching bases. The germline V gene encodes CDR1 MNHEY and CDR2 SMNVEV (reference sequence). The CDR3 extends over 15 amino acids. CDR3 sequence (DNA): TGTGCCGGCAGTTCCTCAGACAGGTCTAACTATGGCTACACCTTC. It codes for CAGSSSDRSNYGYTF.

In regard to this clonotype: This may arise from a read error, as a much more abundant clone is one base away. The V gene is TRBV5-6, the J gene TRBJ2-1; 8 bases are shared with TRBD2. Germline V gene data show CDR1 as SGHDT and CDR2 as YYEEEE. CDR3 length equals 16 residues. The CDR3 nucleotides are TGTGTCAGCCGGGAAATGCTCCGGGGGGGCATCAATGAGCAGTTCTTC. The encoded protein is CVSREMLRGGINEQFF.

V and J are TRBV20-1 and TRBJ2-7; 13 nucleotides agree with TRBD2. This CDR3 is built from 16 residues. The germline CDR1 and CDR2 sequences are DFQATT and SNEGSKA (reference sequence). V shed 3 bases, J shed 5 bases, and the junction held 10 bases outside the gene matches. The DNA of the CDR3 is TGCAGTGCTAGCTCCGGACTAGCGGGAGACGCTGACGAGCAGTACTTC. This sequence encodes CSASSGLAGDADEQYF.

Worth noting for this clonotype: Without the conserved terminal phenylalanine or tryptophan, this CDR3 likely stems from a read error. V gene TRBV6-5 combines with J gene TRBJ1-4; D is unclear. In germline, CDR1 is MNHEY, CDR2 SVGAGI. Trimming took off 8 bases at V and 4 bases at J, with 11 bases between the two ends. CDR3 length: 13 amino acids. DNA for the CDR3: TGTGCCAGCGGGGAAGAGATTAATGAAAAACTGTTTTCT. Translating it yields CASGEEINEKLFS.

The V call is TRBV6-1, the J call TRBJ1-1, with unresolved D. This CDR3 comprises 13 residues. The germline CDR1 and CDR2 sequences are MNHNS and SASEGT. Between the trimmed V and J ends, which lost 6 bases and 2 bases, there was a span of 10 bases. In nucleotides, the CDR3 is TGTGCCAGCAGATACAGCACAAACACTGAAGCTTTCTTT. This codes for CASRYSTNTEAFF.

This sequence joins TRBV6-4 and TRBJ2-2; no firm D call. The V end was cut by 6 bases, the J end by 3 bases, with 11 bases between. From germline, CDR1 is MRHNA and CDR2 SNTAGT. This CDR3 spans 14 amino acids. The chain's CDR3 is CASRRVVDTGELFF. The DNA of the CDR3 is TGTGCCAGCAGACGGGTAGTAGACACCGGGGAGCTGTTTTTT.

This clonotype counts as medium-sized. The chain employs TRBV12-3 or TRBV12-4 and TRBJ1-5; D gene ambiguous. The CDR3 is made up of 13 amino acids. Trimming removed 2 bases from V and 5 bases from J, with 7 bases in between. The CDR3 sequence: CASSLIEDQPQHF. In DNA, the CDR3 is TGTGCCAGCAGTTTAATAGAGGATCAGCCCCAGCATTTT.

This clonotype was recorded many times. The chain has TRBV6-2 or TRBV6-3 and TRBJ2-7, with 8 bases lining up with TRBD2. The J segment lost 1 base and the V segment lost 5 bases, leaving 7 bases of the junction unmatched. Germline CDR1 and CDR2: MNHEY and SVGEGT. The CDR3 length is 15 residues. This CDR3 is CASSPRLAHSYEQYF. CDR3 in DNA: TGTGCCAGCAGTCCAAGACTAGCGCATTCCTACGAGCAGTACTTC.